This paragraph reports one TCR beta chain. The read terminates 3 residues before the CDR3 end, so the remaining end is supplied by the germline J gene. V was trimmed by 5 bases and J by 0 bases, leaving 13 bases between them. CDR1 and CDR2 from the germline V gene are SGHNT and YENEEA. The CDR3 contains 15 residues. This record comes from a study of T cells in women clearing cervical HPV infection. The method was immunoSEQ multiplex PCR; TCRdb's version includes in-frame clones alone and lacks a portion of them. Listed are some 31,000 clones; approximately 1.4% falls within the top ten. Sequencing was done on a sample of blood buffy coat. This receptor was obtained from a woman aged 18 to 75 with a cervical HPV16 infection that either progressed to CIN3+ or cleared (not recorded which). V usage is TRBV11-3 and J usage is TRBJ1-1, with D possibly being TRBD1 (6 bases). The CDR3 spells CASSARQAVNTEAFF. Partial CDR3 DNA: TGTGCCAGCAGCGCCAGACAGGCGGTGAACACTGAA. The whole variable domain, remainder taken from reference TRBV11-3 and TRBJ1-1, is EAGVVQSPRYKIIEKKQPVAFWCNPISGHNTLYWYLQNLGQGPELLIRYENEEAVDDSQLPKDRFSAERLKGVDSTLKIQPAELGDSAVYLCASSARQAVNTEAFFGQGTRLTVV.